The clone carrying this T cell receptor (beta chain) showed up many times. TCRdb passed the PCR reads through MiXCR, listing each CDR3 protein once. The table includes 460,000 or so distinct CDR3 sequences, about 25% detected once. The entry originates in a study of molecular identifiers for immune sequencing clone quantification. This sequence originates from a human donor in good health. Some libraries in this study had Jurkat cell RNA spiked in. The sequenced sample was naive CD8+ T cells from blood, with Jurkat cell RNA spiked in. As for subset: FACS-sorted CD8+CD4-CCR7+CD45RA+ naive T cells.

CDR3 coding DNA: TGCGCCAGCAGCTTGGACGGCAGCTACGAGCAGTACTTC. Protein product: CASSLDGSYEQYF. The chain is built from TRBV5-1 and TRBJ2-7; no definite D call. CDR3 size: 13 residues. V dropped 0 bases and J dropped 3 bases, with 7 bases sitting between them. Per the germline V gene, CDR1 is SGHRS and CDR2 is YFSETQ.